The clone carrying this T cell receptor beta chain has at least ten counts. Naive CD8 library inputs spanned roughly 20,000 to 1,100,000 sorted cells and 10%, 30% or 50% RNA. The V and J ends lost 5 bases and 3 bases, in that order; junction bases with no gene match: 3. Germline V gene data show CDR1 as MDHEN and CDR2 as SYDVKM. This CDR3 has 14 amino acids. This entry belongs to a study of molecular identifiers for immune sequencing clone quantification. Each CDR3 protein gets one entry after TCRdb re-called the PCR reads with MiXCR. The sample has 85,000 to 130,000 distinct CDR3 sequences; 36% are singletons.

The receptor was isolated from a human donor in good health. Some libraries in this study had Jurkat cell RNA spiked in. The sequenced sample was naive CD8+ T cells from blood, with Jurkat cell RNA spiked in. Subset reported: FACS-sorted CD8+CD4-CCR7+CD45RA+ naive T cells. The chain has TRBV28 and TRBJ1-1, with 10 bases matching TRBD1. CDR3 residues: CASSRQGADTEAFF. CDR3 nucleotides: TGTGCCAGCAGTAGACAGGGGGCCGACACTGAAGCTTTCTTT.